These 8 T cell receptor beta chains originate from one sample sequenced in a study of blood T cell repertoires in COVID-19. Profiled with immunoSEQ multiplex PCR; TCRdb holds only in-frame clones, not every one. The sample has 400,000 or so clones; roughly 87% are singletons. Sequenced material: PBMCs or T cells enriched from blood (not recorded which). Every receptor here comes from a middle-aged woman with acute COVID-19.

The chain links TRBV18 to TRBJ2-2, with 7 bases identical to TRBD1. CDR3 length: 16 amino acids. Germline V gene lookup returns CDR1 KGHSH and CDR2 LQKENI. The ends lost 3 bases at V and 4 bases at J; junction bases unmatched: 8. CDR3 sequence: CASSPRTGVSTGELFF. The CDR3 DNA follows: TGTGCCAGCTCACCCCGGACAGGAGTGTCCACCGGGGAGCTGTTTTTT.

The V gene is TRBV30, the J gene TRBJ2-2; D ambiguous. The CDR3 runs 13 residues. Between the trimmed V and J ends, which lost 5 bases and 2 bases, there was a span of 9 bases. From germline, CDR1 is GTSNPN and CDR2 SVGIG (reference sequence). The CDR3 coding sequence is TGTGCCTGGGCGACACTCAACACCGGGGAGCTGTTTTTT. This gives the protein CAWATLNTGELFF.

The CDR3: CATSQGGIPTDTQYF. CDR3 DNA sequence: TGTGCCACCTCCCAGGGGGGCATTCCCACAGATACGCAGTATTTT. The chain is built from TRBV24-1 and TRBJ2-3, with D perhaps TRBD1 (7 bases). The CDR3 loop spans 15 amino acids. The V end lost 9 bases, the J end lost 2 bases, and 17 bases lay between the germline ends. Germline CDR1 KGHDR, CDR2 SFDVKD.

This rearrangement joins TRBV30 to TRBJ1-6, with D possibly matching TRBD1 (5 bases). Trimming stripped 2 bases from V and 9 bases from J, with 17 bases between. CDR3 length equals 15 residues. CDR1 and CDR2 (germline): GTSNPN, SVGIG (reference sequence). The CDR3 bases are TGTGCCTGGAGTTCTCCTGGGTTGGGGGGTTCACCCCTCCACTTT. Translated: CAWSSPGLGGSPLHF.

This chain joins TRBV19 and TRBJ1-1; no reliable D call. This CDR3 region has 13 residues. V was cut by 1 base and J by 4 bases, with 7 bases left in between. CDR1 is LNHDA and CDR2 is SQIVND in the germline V gene (reference sequence). Here the CDR3 DNA reads TGTGCCAGTAGTATAGTTCTCTCCACTGAAGCTTTCTTT. Its protein is CASSIVLSTEAFF.

The CDR3 nucleotides are TGTGCCAGCAGGGAAACTGGGACAGGGTTCTTTACAGATACGCAGTATTTT. It specifies CASRETGTGFFTDTQYF. The J gene is TRBJ2-3, the V gene TRBV27; the match to TRBD1 covers 9 bases. The CDR3 sequence is 17 residues long. Looked up from germline, CDR1 is MNHEY and CDR2 is SMNVEV (reference sequence). Trimming took 6 bases from V and 3 from J; bases not matched to a gene: 13.

The chain has TRBV2 and TRBJ1-5, with 12 bases matching TRBD1. Germline V gene data show CDR1 as SNHLY and CDR2 as FYNNEI. The V segment lost 6 bases and the J segment 7 bases; nucleotides outside the gene matches: 4. This CDR3 spans 14 amino acids. CDR3 coding DNA: TGTGCCAGCAGGGGACAGGGGGCGCAACAGCCCCAGCATTTT. Translation: CASRGQGAQQPQHF.

V is TRBV19 and J is TRBJ1-6; 8 positions match TRBD1. CDR3 size: 15 residues. V was clipped by 4 bases and J by 10 bases; unmatched bases: 9. Germline lookup yields CDR1 LNHDA and CDR2 SQIVND (reference sequence). CDR3 sequence reads: CASSTTGAVESPLHF. As DNA, the CDR3 is TGTGCCAGTAGTACGACAGGGGCCGTCGAGTCACCCCTCCACTTT.